Listed below are T cell receptor beta chains from one sample, sequenced in a study of cytomegalovirus exposure and HLA in healthy donors. TCRdb's table, derived via immunoSEQ multiplex PCR, lists solely in-frame clones and lacks some. With around 210,000 clones in the sample, the ten largest clones hold about 0.9%. The sample consisted of PBMCs. The source of these receptors is a woman in her 30s in good health and CMV-seropositive. The CDR3 runs from the conserved cysteine through the conserved F or W. A D gene is named only where the DNA matches it firmly.

V	J	D	DNA	CDR3
TRBV18	TRBJ2-7	NA	TGTGCCAGCTCACTACTATCAGGGTCCGGCGAGCAGTACTTC	CASSLLSGSGEQYF
TRBV27	TRBJ2-5	NA	TGTGCCAGCAGGCTAGGGGCCCAAGAGACCCAGTACTTC	CASRLGAQETQYF
TRBV6-1	TRBJ2-7	TRBD1	TGTGCCAGCAGTGGCCGGGACAGTCTCTCCTACGAGCAGTACTTC	CASSGRDSLSYEQYF
TRBV19	TRBJ1-1	NA	TGTGCCAGTAGTATAGGAACACCAGTTGCTTTCTTT	CASSIGTPVAFF
TRBV13	TRBJ1-4	NA	TGTGCCAGCAGCTTCACGAGGGATGGAAAACTGTTTTTT	CASSFTRDGKLFF
TRBV27	TRBJ1-2	NA	TGTGCCAGCAGTTACAGGGTTAACTATGGCTACACCTTC	CASSYRVNYGYTF
TRBV5-6	TRBJ1-2	TRBD1	TGTGCCAGCAGCTTGAGACAGGGCTTCTGGGTTGGCTACACCTTC	CASSLRQGFWVGYTF
TRBV4-2	TRBJ2-3	NA	TGTGCCAGCAGCCAAGATAGAAGCACAGATACGCAGTATTTT	CASSQDRSTDTQYF
TRBV19	TRBJ2-7	TRBD2	TGTGCCAGTAGTCCAACGACTAGCGGGAGAAAGTATCACGAGCAGTACTTC	CASSPTTSGRKYHEQYF
TRBV5-6	TRBJ1-5	NA	TGTGCCAGCAGCTTATTTGCCCTAGAACCCCAGCATTTT	CASSLFALEPQHF
TRBV11-3	TRBJ2-5	NA	TGTGCCAGCAGCTTAGGCGCCTACCAAGAGACCCAGTACTTC	CASSLGAYQETQYF
TRBV27	TRBJ2-7	NA	TGTGCCAGCAGTTCAAACTACGAGCAGTACTTC	CASSSNYEQYF
TRBV28	TRBJ1-5	NA	TGTGCCAGCAGCCTAGGCCCTCCACCCCAGCATTTT	CASSLGPPPQHF
TRBV6-6	TRBJ2-3	NA	TGTGCCAGCAGAGGCAGGGACACAGATACGCAGTATTTT	CASRGRDTDTQYF
TRBV19	TRBJ1-5	NA	TGTGCCAGTAGGGGGGGCCGGCGGGGGAATAGCAATCAGCCCCAGCATTTT	CASRGGRRGNSNQPQHF
TRBV28	TRBJ2-1	NA	TGTGCCAGCAGTTTAGGACTCCAGGACGAGCAGTTCTTC	CASSLGLQDEQFF
TRBV27	TRBJ2-2	NA	TGTGCCAGCAGTTTATGGTTCAGGCCGCTGGTAGCCGGGGAGCTGTTTTTT	CASSLWFRPLVAGELFF
TRBV4-2	TRBJ2-2	TRBD2	TGTGCCAGCAGCCAGGCTAGCGGGGGGGTCACCGGGGAGCTGTTTTTT	CASSQASGGVTGELFF
TRBV2	TRBJ2-5	NA	TGTGCCAGCAGCCCAAGGGGGACCGGGACCCAGTACTTC	CASSPRGTGTQYF
TRBV29-1	TRBJ1-1	TRBD1	TGCAGCGGCTTGACAGGGGGCACTGAAGCTTTCTTT	CSGLTGGTEAFF
TRBV30	TRBJ1-4	NA	TGTGCCTGGGGAAGAAGGGGTGGGACTAATGAAAAACTGTTTTTT	CAWGRRGGTNEKLFF
TRBV6-5	TRBJ2-5	NA	TGTGCCAGTGCCGCGGCGGCCTTACTGCAAGAGACCCAGTACTTC	CASAAAALLQETQYF
TRBV2	TRBJ2-7	TRBD2	TGTGCTTCTATAGCGGGCATCACCTACGAGCAGTACTTC	CASIAGITYEQYF
TRBV19	TRBJ2-3	NA	TGTGCCAGTAGTATATTCAGGGACACAGATACGCAGTATTTT	CASSIFRDTDTQYF
TRBV5-5	TRBJ1-5	NA	TGTGCCAGCAGCTTACAGGTCCGCGATCAGCCCCAGCATTTT	CASSLQVRDQPQHF
TRBV10-2	TRBJ2-7	NA	TGCGCCAGCCAGAATACAGGTCTGGGGGAGCAGTACTTC	CASQNTGLGEQYF
TRBV5-4	TRBJ2-2	TRBD1	TGTGCCAGCAGCTTACCCGGGACAGGGACCAACGGGGAGCTGTTTTTT	CASSLPGTGTNGELFF
TRBV6-7	TRBJ1-1	TRBD1	TGTGCCAGCAGTTACGCCCGGACAGGGGGCTTTTCGAACACTGAAGCTTTCTTT	CASSYARTGGFSNTEAFF
TRBV19	TRBJ2-3	NA	TGTGCCAGTAGTATACAGGGGACAGATACGCAGTATTTT	CASSIQGTDTQYF
TRBV7-8	TRBJ2-1	TRBD2	TGTGCCAGCAGCATGACTAGCGGGAGTCCCTCCTACAATGAGCAGTTCTTC	CASSMTSGSPSYNEQFF
TRBV6-5	TRBJ2-7	TRBD1	TGTGCCAGCAGTTACTACGGGACAGGGTACGAGCAGTACTTC	CASSYYGTGYEQYF
TRBV6-1	TRBJ1-5	NA	TGTGCCAGCAGTGGACCCGACTGGGGCAATCAGCCCCAGCATTTT	CASSGPDWGNQPQHF
TRBV18	TRBJ1-2	TRBD1	TGTGCCAGCTCACAAGGGACAGACTATGGCTACACCTTC	CASSQGTDYGYTF
TRBV5-1	TRBJ2-2	NA	TGCGCCAGCAGCTTGGGGACAGCCCCGAACACCGGGGAGCTGTTTTTT	CASSLGTAPNTGELFF
TRBV6-5	TRBJ2-7	TRBD1	TGTGCCAGCAGGGGACAGCAGGTCTCCTACGAGCAGTACTTC	CASRGQQVSYEQYF
TRBV27	TRBJ2-1	TRBD1	TGTGCCAGCAGTTTATCACAGGGGGCCTCCTACAATGAGCAGTTCTTC	CASSLSQGASYNEQFF
TRBV11-2	TRBJ1-3	NA	TGTGCCAGCAGCTCGCCTAACTCTGGAAACACCATATATTTT	CASSSPNSGNTIYF
TRBV10-3	TRBJ1-5	NA	TGTGCCATCAGTGTTAGGGTTGCAGGGGATCAGCCCCAGCATTTT	CAISVRVAGDQPQHF
TRBV29-1	TRBJ1-1	TRBD1	TGCAGCGTTGAAGGTTACAGGGGGACTGAAGCTTTCTTT	CSVEGYRGTEAFF
TRBV5-8	TRBJ2-5	TRBD2	TGTGCCAGCAGCCCTGCGGGGGGGCAGACCCAGTACTTC	CASSPAGGQTQYF
TRBV19	TRBJ1-4	TRBD1	TGTGCCAGTAGTCCCCGACAGGGGAGGGGTGAAAAACTGTTTTTT	CASSPRQGRGEKLFF
TRBV19	TRBJ2-2	TRBD1	TGTGCCAGTAGTTCTGGACAGGGGACCACCGGGGAGCTGTTTTTT	CASSSGQGTTGELFF
TRBV6-1	TRBJ1-1	TRBD1	TGTGCCAGCAGTGATAATTCAGGGGGCCACACTGAAGCTTTCTTT	CASSDNSGGHTEAFF
TRBV27	TRBJ2-5	TRBD2	TGTGCCAGCAGTTTGTTACGGGAGGGGGAGACCCAGTACTTC	CASSLLREGETQYF
TRBV6-5	TRBJ2-5	NA	TGTGCCAGCAGTTACACTCGGGGGGAGACCCAGTACTTC	CASSYTRGETQYF
TRBV4-2	TRBJ1-1	NA	TGTGCCAGCAGCCAGGTGGGACAAGTGAACACTGAAGCTTTCTTT	CASSQVGQVNTEAFF
TRBV6-6	TRBJ1-5	TRBD1	TGTGCCAGCAGCCTACAGGGGAATCAGCCCCAGCATTTT	CASSLQGNQPQHF
TRBV18	TRBJ2-5	TRBD1	TGTGCCAGCTCGTCCGGGACAGGCCAAGAGACCCAGTACTTC	CASSSGTGQETQYF
TRBV19	TRBJ1-3	TRBD1	TGTGCCAGTAGTCCCGGACAGGGGAACACCATATATTTT	CASSPGQGNTIYF
TRBV5-1	TRBJ1-2	TRBD1	TGCGCCAGCAGACGGGACAGGGGGCTAACTAACTATGGCTACACCTTC	CASRRDRGLTNYGYTF